This T cell receptor beta chain was recovered during a study of blood T cell repertoires in COVID-19. Across the whole study: Researchers got acute and convalescent COVID-19 samples from the United States, Italy and Spain.

Sequenced by immunoSEQ multiplex PCR; TCRdb stores in-frame clones only, minus some. The data contain 300,000 to 350,000 clones, over 70% of them seen just once; the ten biggest clones take up over 4.5%. V shed 4 bases and J shed 2 bases, with 12 bases lying between them. CDR1 and CDR2 from the germline V gene are SEHNR and FQNEAQ (reference sequence). The CDR3 has 14 amino acids. The sequence derives from a man aged 30 to 39 who had recovered from COVID-19. Specimen: PBMCs or T cells enriched from blood (not recorded which). The J gene is TRBJ2-7, the V gene TRBV7-9; possibly TRBD1 for D (5 bases). This CDR3 is CASSYRGGTYEQYF. The CDR3 DNA sequence: TGTGCCAGCAGCTATAGGGGTGGAACCTACGAGCAGTACTTC.